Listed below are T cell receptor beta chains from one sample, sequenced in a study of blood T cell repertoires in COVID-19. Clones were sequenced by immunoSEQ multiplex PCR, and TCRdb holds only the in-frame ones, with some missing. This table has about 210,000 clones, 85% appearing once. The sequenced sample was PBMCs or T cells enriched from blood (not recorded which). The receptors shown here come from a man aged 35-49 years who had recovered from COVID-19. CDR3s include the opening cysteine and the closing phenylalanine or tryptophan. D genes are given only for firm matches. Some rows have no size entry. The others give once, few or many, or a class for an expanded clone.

CDR3nt: TGCAGCGTTGAAGATCCCAGCGGGAGCTCCTACGAGCAGTACTTC
CDR3aa: CSVEDPSGSSYEQYF
v_gene: TRBV29-1
d_gene: TRBD2
abundance: NA
j_gene: TRBJ2-7

CDR3nt: TGTGCCAGCTCACCAGGTGCAGGGAATGAAAAACTGTTTTTT
CDR3aa: CASSPGAGNEKLFF
v_gene: TRBV18
d_gene: NA
abundance: once
j_gene: TRBJ1-4

CDR3nt: TGTGCCAGCAGCACAACCGGGACAATCACTGAAGCTTTCTTT
CDR3aa: CASSTTGTITEAFF
v_gene: TRBV28
d_gene: NA
abundance: NA
j_gene: TRBJ1-1

CDR3nt: TGTGCCACCTCTGGACGATGGGACAGGGGCCATTCACCCCTCCACTTT
CDR3aa: CATSGRWDRGHSPLHF
v_gene: TRBV19
d_gene: TRBD1
abundance: NA
j_gene: TRBJ1-6

CDR3nt: TGTGCCAGCAGTTACAGTTCCGATAAGAGCTCCTATAATTCACCCCTCCACTTT
CDR3aa: CASSYSSDKSSYNSPLHF
v_gene: TRBV6-2/TRBV6-3
d_gene: NA
abundance: NA
j_gene: TRBJ1-6

CDR3nt: TGTGCCAGCAGTGCCCAGACAGTTAAGAACACCGGGGAGCTGTTTTTT
CDR3aa: CASSAQTVKNTGELFF
v_gene: TRBV6-4
d_gene: NA
abundance: NA
j_gene: TRBJ2-2

CDR3nt: TGTGCCAGCAGCTTAGCCAGGGCCCAGGAGACCCAGTACTTC
CDR3aa: CASSLARAQETQYF
v_gene: TRBV7-2
d_gene: NA
abundance: NA
j_gene: TRBJ2-5

CDR3nt: TGTGCCAGCTCACCACTACCTAGCGGGTTGTCCAATGAGCAGTTCTTC
CDR3aa: CASSPLPSGLSNEQFF
v_gene: TRBV18
d_gene: TRBD2
abundance: NA
j_gene: TRBJ2-1

CDR3nt: TGTGCCAGCAGTGACAGGCTTTCCAATCAGCCCCAGCATTTT
CDR3aa: CASSDRLSNQPQHF
v_gene: TRBV28
d_gene: NA
abundance: NA
j_gene: TRBJ1-5

CDR3nt: TGTGCCAGCAGCCTAAGGACTTCAGATACGCAGTATTTT
CDR3aa: CASSLRTSDTQYF
v_gene: TRBV11-2
d_gene: NA
abundance: NA
j_gene: TRBJ2-3

CDR3nt: TGTGCTAGTGGTTTGTCGAGGGCCTCCAATGAGCAGTTCTTC
CDR3aa: CASGLSRASNEQFF
v_gene: TRBV12-5
d_gene: NA
abundance: NA
j_gene: TRBJ2-1

CDR3nt: TGTGCCAGCAGCTCCGAGACTAGTCTGGTCGCCAATGAGCAGTTCTTC
CDR3aa: CASSSETSLVANEQFF
v_gene: TRBV9
d_gene: NA
abundance: NA
j_gene: TRBJ2-1

CDR3nt: TGTGCCAGCAGCTCCCGGGACAGGGAGCGCGAGCAGTACTTC
CDR3aa: CASSSRDREREQYF
v_gene: TRBV7-2
d_gene: TRBD1
abundance: NA
j_gene: TRBJ2-7

CDR3nt: TGTGCCACCAGTGATTACCAGGGTACGCAGCCCCAGCATTTT
CDR3aa: CATSDYQGTQPQHF
v_gene: TRBV24-1
d_gene: NA
abundance: NA
j_gene: TRBJ1-5

CDR3nt: TGTGCCAGCCGGAGGGGTAGTGAAGCTTTCTTT
CDR3aa: CASRRGSEAFF
v_gene: TRBV27
d_gene: NA
abundance: NA
j_gene: TRBJ1-1

CDR3nt: TGCAGCGCGCTCGTATTGACAGGGAACGAGCAGTACTTC
CDR3aa: CSALVLTGNEQYF
v_gene: TRBV29-1
d_gene: TRBD1
abundance: NA
j_gene: TRBJ2-7

CDR3nt: TGTGCCAGCAGCTTAAGACGGGGGGAACTAGCCAAAAACATTCAGTACTTC
CDR3aa: CASSLRRGELAKNIQYF
v_gene: TRBV11-2
d_gene: TRBD2
abundance: NA
j_gene: TRBJ2-4

CDR3nt: TGTGCCAGCAGTCCTCGACCTAGAATTAAAAAACTGTTTTTT
CDR3aa: CASSPRPRIKKLFF
v_gene: TRBV28
d_gene: NA
abundance: NA
j_gene: TRBJ1-4

CDR3nt: TGTGCCAGTACGTTAACAGGACAGAGGAACACTGAAGCTTTCTTT
CDR3aa: CASTLTGQRNTEAFF
v_gene: TRBV19
d_gene: NA
abundance: once
j_gene: TRBJ1-1

CDR3nt: TGTGCCAGCTCACAGGGTCAGGGAAAGGTCTCAAATGGCTACACCTTC
CDR3aa: CASSQGQGKVSNGYTF
v_gene: TRBV18
d_gene: NA
abundance: NA
j_gene: TRBJ1-2

CDR3nt: TGTGCCAGCAGCGGGACAGGGGTTAGCGGGGAGCTGTTTTTT
CDR3aa: CASSGTGVSGELFF
v_gene: TRBV6-5
d_gene: TRBD1
abundance: NA
j_gene: TRBJ2-2

CDR3nt: TGCAGTGCCAAACAGGGCTATGGCTACACCTTC
CDR3aa: CSAKQGYGYTF
v_gene: TRBV20-1
d_gene: NA
abundance: NA
j_gene: TRBJ1-2

CDR3nt: TGTGCCAGCAGCTTGGGAATAGCGGAGGCCGGGGGCACAGATACGCAGTATTTT
CDR3aa: CASSLGIAEAGGTDTQYF
v_gene: TRBV5-4
d_gene: NA
abundance: NA
j_gene: TRBJ2-3

CDR3nt: TGTGCCAGCAGGTTGGCAGGGGGGAATGGCTACACCTTC
CDR3aa: CASRLAGGNGYTF
v_gene: TRBV5-4
d_gene: TRBD1
abundance: NA
j_gene: TRBJ1-2

CDR3nt: TGTGCCAGCAGCTCACAGGTAGATCAGCCCCAGCATTTT
CDR3aa: CASSSQVDQPQHF
v_gene: TRBV7-9
d_gene: NA
abundance: NA
j_gene: TRBJ1-5

CDR3nt: TGTGCCAGCAGCTTCCGGGCTAGCGGAGTCCCAGATACGCAGTATTTT
CDR3aa: CASSFRASGVPDTQYF
v_gene: TRBV11-2
d_gene: TRBD2
abundance: NA
j_gene: TRBJ2-3

CDR3nt: TGTGCCAGCAGCGAGCTGACAGGGGCCAATTCACCCCTCCACTTT
CDR3aa: CASSELTGANSPLHF
v_gene: TRBV5-4
d_gene: TRBD1
abundance: NA
j_gene: TRBJ1-6

CDR3nt: TGTGCCACCAGTGAGGGGACAGGGGGCCGTGGGGTCATTCAGTACTTC
CDR3aa: CATSEGTGGRGVIQYF
v_gene: TRBV15
d_gene: TRBD1
abundance: NA
j_gene: TRBJ2-4

CDR3nt: TGTGCCAGCAGCTTCTATCTGAACACTGAAGCTTTCTTT
CDR3aa: CASSFYLNTEAFF
v_gene: TRBV7-2
d_gene: NA
abundance: NA
j_gene: TRBJ1-1

CDR3nt: TGTGCCAGCAGCTTAGATATAAATCAGCCCCAGCATTTT
CDR3aa: CASSLDINQPQHF
v_gene: TRBV11-2
d_gene: NA
abundance: NA
j_gene: TRBJ1-5